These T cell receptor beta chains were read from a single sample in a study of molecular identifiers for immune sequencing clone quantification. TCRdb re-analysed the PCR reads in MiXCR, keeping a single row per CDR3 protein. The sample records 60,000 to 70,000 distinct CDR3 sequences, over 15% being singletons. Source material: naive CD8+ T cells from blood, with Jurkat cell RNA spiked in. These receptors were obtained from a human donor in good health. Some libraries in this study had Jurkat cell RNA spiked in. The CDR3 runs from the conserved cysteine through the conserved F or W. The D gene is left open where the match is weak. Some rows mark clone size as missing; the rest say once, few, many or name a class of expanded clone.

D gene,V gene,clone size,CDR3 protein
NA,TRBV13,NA,CASNLGSDTQYF
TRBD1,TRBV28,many,CASSFAGGPADTQYF
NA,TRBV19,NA,CACSSSYEQYF
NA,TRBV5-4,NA,CASNLENTEAFF
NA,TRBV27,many,CASSPQTGITEAFF
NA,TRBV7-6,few,CASSLAGVANTEAFF
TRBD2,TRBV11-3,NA,CASSLALAGGYEQFF
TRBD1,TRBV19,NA,CASSIDRGQGPIFTDTQYF
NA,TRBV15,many,CATSRVSPRDGSSAQITQYF
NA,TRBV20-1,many,CSARDPGLNYNEQFF
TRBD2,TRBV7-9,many,CASSLPARLAGVGDTQYF
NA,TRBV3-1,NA,CASSQAPGLGGTEAFF
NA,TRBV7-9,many,CASSLTSVFITGELFF
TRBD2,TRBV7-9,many,CASRDSSGSAETQYF
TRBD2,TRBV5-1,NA,CASSGRVYQESQYF
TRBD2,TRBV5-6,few,CASSLGLAGGYLSGEQYF
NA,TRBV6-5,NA,CASSLGNAYEQYF
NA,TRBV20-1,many,CSASGSRISNQPQHF
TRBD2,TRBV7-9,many,CASSLARLAGPTDTQYF
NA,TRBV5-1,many,CASSLDGAGNNQPQHF
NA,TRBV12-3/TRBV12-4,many,CASSLSAYEQYF
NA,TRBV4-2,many,CASSQGDTDTQYF
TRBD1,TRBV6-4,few,CASSATGGHDEQYF
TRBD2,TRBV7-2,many,CASSSTSGRLVNYNEQFF
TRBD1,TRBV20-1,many,CSARALQGMSGNQPQHF
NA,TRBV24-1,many,CATSVGGSSYNEQFF